This TCR beta chain was sequenced during a study of blood T cell repertoires in COVID-19. Sequencing used immunoSEQ multiplex PCR; TCRdb keeps in-frame clones, though not all of them. Of some 190,000 clones listed, 70% to 85% are singletons. The CDR3 length is 13 residues. CDR1 LGHNT and CDR2 FRNRAP come from the germline V gene. The V and J ends lost 5 bases and 3 bases respectively, with 11 bases between them. The Seattle site enrolled patients during active infection and followed them longitudinally. The sequence was obtained from an older man with COVID-19, enrolled during active disease. The sample was peripheral blood. This chain links TRBV12-5 with TRBJ2-7, with D possibly TRBD2 on 5 matching bases. The CDR3 coding sequence is TGTGCTAGTGGTACGTCGGGGATCTACGAGCAGTACTTC. Its translation is CASGTSGIYEQYF.